This T cell receptor (beta chain) was retrieved from a study of T cell responses to AZD1222 COVID-19 vaccine. Concerning this clone itself: Antigen unknown.

Trimming stripped 6 bases from V and 2 bases from J, with 14 bases between. Germline CDR1 and CDR2: MNHEY and SVGAGI. The length of the CDR3 is 15 residues. The protocol was immunoSEQ multiplex PCR, while the TCRdb copy is restricted to in-frame clones and leaves out a portion. The profile shows just over 80,000 clones, 80% to 90% of them singletons. Overall study findings and caveats: Every sample of the repertoires postdated the peak T cell response. There were mostly white British donors and more females than males, and clonal diversity was possibly underestimated. Unmutated variant regions are reportedly targeted by nearly half of spike-specific TCRs. Baseline serology detected seropositivity in only 6 or 7 AZD1222 recipients.

The sequencing here drew on peripheral blood, taken on day 0 of AZD1222 vaccination. V and J are TRBV6-5 and TRBJ1-5; D perhaps matches TRBD1 (5 bases). This sequence was found in an adult in good health. The CDR3 sequence: CASRQDPVGNQPQHF. The CDR3 nucleotides read TGTGCCAGCAGACAGGACCCCGTGGGCAATCAGCCCCAGCATTTT.